The 32 T cell receptor beta chains in this list originate from one sample, sequenced in a study of patients and donors after allogeneic stem cell transplantation. TCRdb re-analysed the RT-PCR reads in MiXCR, keeping a single row per CDR3 protein. The sample yields roughly 940,000 distinct CDR3 sequences, under 20% seen once. Sequenced input: blood, either unsorted or a sorted T cell fraction (not recorded which). These TCRs come from a human donor who was either an allogeneic HSCT recipient or a stem cell or donor lymphocyte infusion donor (not recorded which). It is not recorded whose cells these are; they may come from a transplant donor.

The chain combines TRBV10-2 with TRBJ2-2; D perhaps matches TRBD1 (6 bases). With 0 bases removed from V and 0 bases from J, the gap between germline ends came to 14 bases. The germline CDR1 and CDR2 sequences are WSHSY and SAAADI. This CDR3 is built from 18 residues. The CDR3 region has the DNA TGCGCCAGCAGTGAGTCGGGACATTCGACCGCGAACACCGGGGAGCTGTTTTTT. Translating it yields CASSESGHSTANTGELFF.

The rearrangement joins TRBV5-1 to TRBJ2-2; D remains unclear. With 4 bases removed from V and 9 bases from J, the gap between germline ends came to 13 bases. CDR3 length equals 13 residues. Germline V gene lookup returns CDR1 SGHRS and CDR2 YFSETQ. The CDR3 DNA reads TGCGCCAGCAGCCCCTACAGCTCCAGGGAGCTGTTTTTT. Amino acid sequence: CASSPYSSRELFF.

This clonotype came up once. The rearrangement uses TRBV10-3 and TRBJ2-7, with 11 nucleotides matching TRBD2. The CDR3 consists of 16 residues. CDR1 ENHRY and CDR2 SYGVKD come from the germline V gene. After removal of 4 bases from V and 1 base from J, the junction contained 6 bases not matched to a gene. CDR3 nucleotides: TGTGCCATCAGTGGAGGGACTAGCGGCGCTTCCTACGAGCAGTACTTC. Amino acid sequence: CAISGGTSGASYEQYF.

V and J are TRBV3-1 and TRBJ1-1, with D possibly being TRBD1 (6 bases). This CDR3 spans 16 amino acids. V was clipped by 3 bases and J by 1 base, with 15 bases between them. Germline CDR1 LGHDT, CDR2 YNNKEL (reference sequence). CDR3 in DNA: TGTGCCAGCAGCCAGCTCCTCGGACAGCCGAACACTGAAGCTTTCTTT. Amino acids: CASSQLLGQPNTEAFF.

This clonotype was counted between two and nine times. The chain recombines TRBV6-1 with TRBJ1-1, with TRBD1 matching over 8 bases. The CDR3 is made up of 15 amino acids. Germline CDR1 is MNHNS and CDR2 is SASEGT. The J segment lost 10 bases and the V segment lost 6 bases, leaving 16 bases of the junction unmatched. In DNA, the CDR3 is TGTGCCAGCAGCCCCCTCGGACAGGGCGGGCTAGCAGCTTTCTTT. The encoded protein is CASSPLGQGGLAAFF.

This clonotype was counted a few times. CDR3: CAISSLAVLHNEQFF. The CDR3 coding sequence is TGTGCCATCAGTAGCCTAGCGGTTCTTCACAATGAGCAGTTCTTC. The rearrangement uses TRBV10-3 and TRBJ2-1; 7 bases align to TRBD2. Trimming cost V 5 bases and J 5 bases; bases outside gene matches: 9. Germline V gives CDR1 ENHRY, CDR2 SYGVKD. The CDR3 consists of 15 residues.

This clonotype appeared a few times. The CDR3 loop is CASSLSWGQGGTEAFF. The CDR3 region has the DNA TGTGCCAGCAGTTTATCGTGGGGCCAGGGAGGTACTGAAGCTTTCTTT. V gene TRBV27 combines with J gene TRBJ1-1; the D gene is possibly TRBD1 (5 bases). V lost 0 bases and J 5 bases, leaving 16 bases between the germline ends. The CDR3 is 16 amino acids. Germline V gives CDR1 MNHEY, CDR2 SMNVEV (reference sequence).

This clonotype has a handful of counts. The V gene is TRBV18, the J gene TRBJ2-5; TRBD1 might be the D (6 bases). Germline lookup yields CDR1 KGHSH and CDR2 LQKENI. The V end lost 0 bases, the J end lost 8 bases, and 16 bases lay between the germline ends. The CDR3 covers 15 residues. CDR3 sequence reads: CASSPPRSQGQTQYF. For the CDR3, the DNA is TGTGCCAGCTCACCACCGAGGAGCCAGGGGCAAACCCAGTACTTC. Supplemented by reference TRBV18 and TRBJ2-5, the full variable domain reads NAGVMQNPRHLVRRRGQEARLRCSPMKGHSHVYWYRQLPEEGLKFMVYLQKENIIDESGMPKERFSAEFPKEGPSILRIQQVVRGDSAAYFCASSPPRSQGQTQYFGPGTRLLVL.

The rearrangement joins TRBV20-1 to TRBJ1-1, with 7 bases identical to TRBD1. Germline V lookup: CDR1 DFQATT, CDR2 SNEGSKA (reference sequence). The V gene end was trimmed by 6 bases and the J gene end by 11 bases; junction bases not matched to a gene: 9. The CDR3 has 11 amino acids. CDR3 nucleotide sequence: TGCAGTGCAAGACAGGGTAGCCCCGCTTTCTTT. Protein: CSARQGSPAFF.

This chain joins TRBV20-1 and TRBJ1-1; D might be TRBD1 (6 bases). The CDR3 spans 14 residues. Germline V gene lookup returns CDR1 DFQATT and CDR2 SNEGSKA (reference sequence). Between the trimmed V and J ends, which lost 6 bases and 2 bases, there was a span of 16 bases. The CDR3 loop reads CSAFTTGLNTEAFF. CDR3 bases: TGCAGTGCCTTTACAACAGGGCTCAACACTGAAGCTTTCTTT.

This clonotype was detected only a few times. The chain is built from TRBV6-5 and TRBJ1-5, with D hard to call. Germline V gene lookup returns CDR1 MNHEY and CDR2 SVGAGI. The length of the CDR3 is 13 residues. Between the trimmed V and J ends, which lost 2 bases and 6 bases, there was a span of 8 bases. The CDR3 spells CASSYRVAQPQHF. The DNA for the CDR3 is TGTGCCAGCAGTTACCGGGTTGCTCAGCCCCAGCATTTT.

This clonotype came up a few times. The chain combines TRBV7-2 with TRBJ2-3; D unresolved. The CDR3 covers 13 residues. CDR1 and CDR2 (germline): SGHTA, FQGNSA. The V end was cut by 5 bases, the J end by 4 bases, with 10 bases between. The CDR3: CASSRSMSDTQYF. The CDR3 bases are TGTGCCAGCAGCCGTAGCATGTCAGATACGCAGTATTTT.

A few counts support this clonotype. The gene calls are TRBV20-1 and TRBJ1-4, with D maybe TRBD1 (5 bases). With 3 bases removed from V and 8 bases from J, the gap between germline ends came to 13 bases. The CDR3 is 13 amino acids. The V gene's germline CDR1 is DFQATT and CDR2 SNEGSKA (reference sequence). This CDR3 is CSASRVSEEKLFF. The CDR3 nucleotides read TGCAGTGCTAGCAGGGTTTCTGAGGAAAAACTGTTTTTT.

The genes are TRBV18 and TRBJ1-5; tentative D call: TRBD1 (6 bases). Trimming took 1 base from V and 5 from J, leaving 9 bases between them. The CDR3 sequence is 14 residues long. In germline, CDR1 is KGHSH, CDR2 LQKENI. The CDR3 loop is CASSPLGADQPQHF. The CDR3 coding sequence is TGTGCCAGCTCACCACTGGGGGCGGATCAGCCCCAGCATTTT.

The V call is TRBV5-1, the J call TRBJ2-7; D unresolved. V lost 3 bases to trimming and J lost 6 bases, with 16 bases between them. Germline V gives CDR1 SGHRS, CDR2 YFSETQ. The CDR3 consists of 14 residues. The CDR3, as DNA: TGCGCCAGCAGCTCCATACCAGAAGAGTTCGAGCAGTACTTC. This encodes CASSSIPEEFEQYF.

This clonotype occurred a few times. The rearrangement uses TRBV5-1 and TRBJ2-1; D remains unclear. Germline values: CDR1 SGHRS, CDR2 YFSETQ. Between the trimmed V and J ends, which lost 0 bases and 0 bases, there was a span of 10 bases. The CDR3 runs 16 residues. The CDR3 is CASSLGPGYSYNEQFF. In DNA, the CDR3 is TGCGCCAGCAGCTTGGGCCCAGGTTACTCCTACAATGAGCAGTTCTTC. Together with reference TRBV5-1 and TRBJ2-1, the CDR3 gives the full variable domain: KAGVTQTPRYLIKTRGQQVTLSCSPISGHRSVSWYQQTPGQGLQFLFEYFSETQRNKGNFPGRFSGRQFSNSRSEMNVSTLELGDSALYLCASSLGPGYSYNEQFFGPGTRLTVL.

The chain joins TRBV28 to TRBJ1-2; a weak D match, TRBD1 (5 bases). The CDR3 is 14 amino acids. The V gene lost 7 bases and the J gene lost 4 bases, with 16 bases spanning the gap. Germline V lookup: CDR1 MDHEN, CDR2 SYDVKM. In nucleotides, the CDR3 is TGTGCCAGCATTTCTGCAGGGAGCGGCTATGGCTACACCTTC. Amino acids: CASISAGSGYGYTF.

The chain joins TRBV7-6 to TRBJ1-1; D possibly corresponds to TRBD1 (5 bases). Trimming left V 5 bases short and J 0 bases short, with 16 bases between. The CDR3 runs to 16 residues. Germline CDR1 SGHVS, CDR2 FNYEAQ. The CDR3 loop reads CASSRGSNLLNTEAFF. CDR3 DNA sequence: TGTGCCAGCAGCCGGGGGTCTAATCTATTGAACACTGAAGCTTTCTTT.

A few counts support this clonotype. The chain recombines TRBV11-2 with TRBJ2-1, with D possibly matching TRBD2 (7 bases). Trimming pared 0 bases from V and 0 bases from J, leaving 15 bases between. Per the germline V gene, CDR1 is SGHAT and CDR2 is FQNNGV. The CDR3 covers 18 residues. CDR3 loop: CASSLDRVGGPSYNEQFF. The CDR3 DNA reads TGTGCCAGCAGCTTAGATCGAGTCGGGGGGCCCTCCTACAATGAGCAGTTCTTC. The full variable domain, in which reference TRBV11-2 and TRBJ2-1 provide the parts outside the CDR3, is EAGVAQSPRYKIIEKRQSVAFWCNPISGHATLYWYQQILGQGPKLLIQFQNNGVVDDSQLPKDRFSAERLKGVDSTLKIQPAKLEDSAVYLCASSLDRVGGPSYNEQFFGPGTRLTVL.

The CDR3 sequence: CASRPGQESSGNTIYF. CDR3 DNA: TGCGCCAGCAGACCCGGACAGGAGAGCTCTGGAAACACCATATATTTT. This chain joins TRBV5-1 and TRBJ1-3; 7 positions agree with TRBD1. The germline gives CDR1 SGHRS, CDR2 YFSETQ. After removal of 5 bases from V and 0 bases from J, the junction contained 8 bases not matched to a gene. The CDR3 spans 16 residues.

The V and J genes are TRBV5-1 and TRBJ1-6, with 9 bases identical to TRBD1. The CDR3 totals 15 residues. Germline CDR1 and CDR2: SGHRS and YFSETQ. With 2 bases clipped from V and 6 bases from J, the junction kept 3 bases outside the gene matches. The CDR3 coding sequence is TGCGCCAGCAGCTTAACAGGGGGCTCTAATTCACCCCTCCACTTT. It translates to CASSLTGGSNSPLHF.

The sample holds a few counts of this clonotype. V is TRBV7-8 and J is TRBJ2-7, with D perhaps TRBD1 or TRBD2 (5 bases each). Trimming cost V 3 bases and J 5 bases, with 8 bases left between them. The CDR3 extends over 12 amino acids. The germline V gene encodes CDR1 SGHVS and CDR2 FQNEAQ. CDR3 in DNA: TGTGCCAGCAGCTTGGGACGGAACGAGCAGTACTTC. Its translation is CASSLGRNEQYF.

V usage is TRBV2 and J usage is TRBJ1-2; the D is unclear. CDR3 size: 13 residues. The V and J ends lost 4 bases and 8 bases respectively, with 14 bases between them. Germline CDR1 is SNHLY and CDR2 is FYNNEI. CDR3 DNA: TGTGCCAGCAGTGTCCCAAGGGAGGAAGGCTACACCTTC. The encoded protein is CASSVPREEGYTF.

In this sample, this clonotype turned up a few times. V gene TRBV9 combines with J gene TRBJ2-7, with 11 nucleotides matching TRBD2. The junction had 9 bases not matched to a gene; V was cut back by 3 bases and J by 7 bases. The germline V gene encodes CDR1 SGDLS and CDR2 YYNGEE. The CDR3 covers 15 residues. The DNA of the CDR3 is TGTGCCAGCAGCGGGGGACTAGCGGCGCCGGGAGAGCAGTACTTC. Its protein product is CASSGGLAAPGEQYF. Supplemented by reference TRBV9 and TRBJ2-7, the full variable domain reads DSGVTQTPKHLITATGQRVTLRCSPRSGDLSVYWYQQSLDQGLQFLIQYYNGEERAKGNILERFSAQQFPDLHSELNLSSLELGDSALYFCASSGGLAAPGEQYFGPGTRLTVT.

The rearrangement links TRBV6-1 to TRBJ1-3; TRBD1 aligns across 9 bases. The CDR3 totals 19 residues. The germline CDR1 and CDR2 sequences are MNHNS and SASEGT. Trimming removed 4 bases from V and 0 bases from J; junction bases left unmatched: 13. The CDR3 DNA is TGTGCCAGCAGTGTGGCGGGACAGGGCCTGTCTGCCTCTGGAAACACCATATATTTT. Translation gives CASSVAGQGLSASGNTIYF.

J is TRBJ2-7 and V is TRBV5-1, with a possible D match to TRBD1 (6 bases). Germline assignment: CDR1 SGHRS and CDR2 YFSETQ. V lost 1 base to trimming and J lost 3 bases, with 14 bases between them. CDR3 length: 15 residues. The chain's CDR3 is CASSLKGDTFYEQYF. The CDR3 DNA is TGCGCCAGCAGCTTGAAAGGGGACACTTTCTACGAGCAGTACTTC.

This clonotype was counted between two and nine times. V gene TRBV30 combines with J gene TRBJ2-1; D remains ambiguous. Germline CDR1 and CDR2: GTSNPN and SVGIG (reference sequence). The CDR3 is made up of 11 amino acids. Trimming cost V 4 bases and J 4 bases, with 5 bases left between them. The CDR3 nucleotides are TGTGCCTGGAATAATTACAATGAGCAGTTCTTC. Amino acid sequence: CAWNNYNEQFF.

The chain links TRBV7-9 to TRBJ2-7; 9 nucleotides match TRBD2. From germline, CDR1 is SEHNR and CDR2 FQNEAQ (reference sequence). V gave up 6 bases and J gave up 0 bases; unmatched junction bases: 6. There are 15 residues in the CDR3. The CDR3: CASRFQAGGSYEQYF. CDR3 nucleotide sequence: TGTGCCAGCAGATTCCAAGCGGGAGGCTCCTACGAGCAGTACTTC.

This chain joins TRBV20-1 and TRBJ2-6; D is perhaps TRBD1 (5 bases). Between the trimmed V and J ends, which lost 4 bases and 4 bases, there was a span of 11 bases. The CDR3 extends over 14 amino acids. Germline CDR1 is DFQATT and CDR2 is SNEGSKA (reference sequence). The CDR3 here is CSATQGGGANVLTF. The CDR3 DNA sequence: TGCAGTGCTACCCAGGGTGGCGGGGCCAACGTCCTGACTTTC.

This chain links TRBV7-2 with TRBJ1-6; TRBD1 aligns across 7 bases. The trim removed 5 bases at V and 2 bases at J, leaving 9 bases unmatched. Germline V gene sequence: CDR1 SGHTA, CDR2 FQGNSA. The CDR3 consists of 17 residues. This CDR3 reads CASSRHRQGTYNSPLHF. The CDR3 DNA reads TGTGCCAGCAGCCGCCACCGACAGGGTACCTATAATTCACCCCTCCACTTT. Using reference TRBV7-2 and TRBJ1-6 for the parts outside the CDR3, the full variable domain is GAGVSQSPSNKVTEKGKDVELRCDPISGHTALYWYRQSLGQGLEFLIYFQGNSAPDKSGLPSDRFSAERTGGSVSTLTIQRTQQEDSAVYLCASSRHRQGTYNSPLHFGNGTRLTVT.

This clonotype was seen a single time. The gene calls are TRBV7-2 and TRBJ2-3; 14 bases fit TRBD2. Germline loops: CDR1 SGHTA, CDR2 FQGNSA. The V and J ends lost 6 bases and 0 bases, in that order; junction bases with no gene match: 5. The CDR3 is 17 amino acids. CDR3 loop: CASRQTSGGVSTDTQYF. The CDR3 DNA reads TGTGCCAGCAGACAGACTAGCGGGGGGGTTAGCACAGATACGCAGTATTTT.

This clonotype was seen more than once but under ten times. The rearrangement joins TRBV30 to TRBJ2-5; D is uncertain. CDR3 length equals 10 residues. The V end was cut by 2 bases, the J end by 4 bases, with 2 bases between. In germline, CDR1 is GTSNPN, CDR2 SVGIG (reference sequence). CDR3 in DNA: TGTGCCTGGAGTATAGAGACCCAGTACTTC. Its translation: CAWSIETQYF.